One and the same sample provided the 29 T cell receptor beta chains below, sequenced in a study of T cell changes during pregnancy in multiple sclerosis (dated by TCRdb to the late 2010s). To prepare the library, the immunoSEQ multiplex PCR assay was applied. The source is immuneACCESS, and TCRdb retained only in-frame sequences with V and J called. Part of the clones is not carried over; for the studies checked, unresolved V genes explain less than half of this, and the remainder is unexplained. The sample yields roughly 43,000 clones; just over 90% were counted once. The ten largest make up around 0.64% of the sample. The source was CD4+ T cells from peripheral blood mononuclear cells, collected in the third trimester of pregnancy. These TCRs come from a female donor with multiple sclerosis, enrolled in a pregnancy study.

V is TRBV19 and J is TRBJ1-1, with 7 positions matching TRBD1. In germline, CDR1 is LNHDA, CDR2 SQIVND (reference sequence). This CDR3 comprises 13 residues. With V trimmed by 6 bases and J by 1 base, 2 bases remained unmatched. The CDR3 loop reads CASRGTANTEAFF. The DNA for the CDR3 is TGTGCCAGTAGAGGGACAGCGAACACTGAAGCTTTCTTT.

This chain links TRBV5-1 with TRBJ2-6; D possibly corresponds to TRBD2 (6 bases). V was shortened by 3 bases and J by 2 bases, with 12 bases between the two germline ends. The CDR3 length is 16 residues. Germline V lookup: CDR1 SGHRS, CDR2 YFSETQ. This CDR3 is CASSSWRAPGANVLTF. CDR3 DNA sequence: TGCGCCAGCAGCTCTTGGAGGGCACCTGGGGCCAACGTCCTGACTTTC.

V usage is TRBV5-1 and J usage is TRBJ1-2; TRBD1 agrees at 7 bases. Germline V gives CDR1 SGHRS, CDR2 YFSETQ. This CDR3 contains 14 residues. V lost 5 bases, J lost 5 bases, and 9 bases stayed unmatched. CDR3 protein: CASSPQTGKYGYTF. The CDR3 DNA follows: TGCGCCAGCAGTCCTCAGACAGGGAAGTATGGCTACACCTTC.

This chain connects TRBV5-4 to TRBJ1-4; 10 bases align to TRBD1. CDR3 length: 13 amino acids. Germline V gene lookup returns CDR1 SGHNT and CDR2 YYREEE (reference sequence). The V gene end was trimmed by 5 bases and the J gene end by 7 bases; junction bases not matched to a gene: 2. The CDR3 nucleotides read TGTGCCAGCAGACGGACAGGGGGTGAAAAACTGTTTTTT. Encoded protein: CASRRTGGEKLFF.

This clone has only one observation. The chain has TRBV13 and TRBJ1-5, with D possibly matching TRBD1 (5 bases). V lost 0 bases to trimming and J lost 6 bases, with 18 bases between them. The CDR3 contains 17 residues. The germline CDR1 and CDR2 sequences are PRHDT and FYEKMQ (reference sequence). This CDR3 is CASSLGLSGREGQPQHF. CDR3 coding DNA: TGTGCCAGCAGCTTAGGTTTGTCGGGCAGGGAGGGTCAGCCCCAGCATTTT.

This chain connects TRBV30 to TRBJ1-1; a weak D match, TRBD1 (5 bases). This CDR3 has 15 residues. The germline V and J ends were trimmed by 2 bases and 1 base, with 14 bases remaining between them. The germline CDR1 and CDR2 sequences are GTSNPN and SVGIG (reference sequence). CDR3 protein: CAWSRKGPSNTEAFF. The CDR3 DNA follows: TGTGCCTGGAGTAGAAAGGGGCCCTCGAACACTGAAGCTTTCTTT. Full variable domain (remainder filled in from reference TRBV30 and TRBJ1-1): SQTIHQWPATLVQPVGSPLSLECTVEGTSNPNLYWYRQAAGRGLQLLFYSVGIGQISSEVPQNLSASRPQDRQFILSSKKLLLSDSGFYLCAWSRKGPSNTEAFFGQGTRLTVV.

V is TRBV7-6 and J is TRBJ2-2, with TRBD2 matching over 13 bases. Germline CDR1 and CDR2: SGHVS and FNYEAQ. Trimming removed 5 bases from V and 8 bases from J; junction bases left unmatched: 14. This CDR3 is built from 18 residues. The CDR3 region is CASSPPRGTSGDLGELFF. The DNA of the CDR3 is TGTGCCAGCAGCCCTCCGCGGGGGACTAGCGGGGATTTGGGGGAGCTGTTTTTT.

The CDR3 here is CASSLRAGWQEETQYF. The CDR3 DNA follows: TGTGCCAGTAGCCTCAGGGCGGGGTGGCAAGAGGAGACCCAGTACTTC. The chain is built from TRBV19 and TRBJ2-5, with D maybe TRBD2 (6 bases). Per the germline V gene, CDR1 is LNHDA and CDR2 is SQIVND (reference sequence). The germline V and J ends were trimmed by 6 bases and 5 bases, with 22 bases remaining between them. The CDR3 runs 16 residues. Filled out from reference TRBV19 and TRBJ2-5, the complete variable domain reads DGGITQSPKYLFRKEGQNVTLSCEQNLNHDAMYWYRQDPGQGLRLIYYSQIVNDFQKGDIAEGYSVSREKKESFPLTVTSAQKNPTAFYLCASSLRAGWQEETQYFGPGTRLLVL.

This chain links TRBV27 with TRBJ2-1; 14 bases map to TRBD2. Trimming cost V 5 bases and J 8 bases; bases outside gene matches: 8. There are 16 residues in the CDR3. The germline CDR1 and CDR2 sequences are MNHEY and SMNVEV (reference sequence). The CDR3 bases are TGTGCCAGCAGTCCTAGACTAGCGGGAGGGTGGCATGAGCAGTTCTTC. Its protein product is CASSPRLAGGWHEQFF.

The V call is TRBV9, the J call TRBJ2-2, with TRBD2 matching 7 bases. This CDR3 is built from 14 residues. Germline values: CDR1 SGDLS, CDR2 YYNGEE. Unmatched junction bases numbered 7, after V lost 4 bases and J lost 7 bases. The CDR3 DNA reads as TGTGCCAGCAGCTTACGGACTAGTGGCGGGGAGCTGTTTTTT. This codes for CASSLRTSGGELFF.

A single count supports this clone. The rearrangement joins TRBV7-2 to TRBJ2-4; D might be TRBD2 (6 bases). Trimming cost V 0 bases and J 2 bases, with 14 bases left between them. The CDR3 contains 17 residues. Germline-derived CDR1 and CDR2 are SGHTA and FQGNSA. The CDR3 nucleotides read TGTGCCAGCAGCTTAGCGCTCGGGGGTATGACCAAAAACATTCAGTACTTC. It is translated as CASSLALGGMTKNIQYF.

The V call is TRBV19, the J call TRBJ1-1, with 10 bases matching TRBD1. The CDR3 totals 18 residues. Germline CDR1 reads LNHDA; CDR2 reads SQIVND (reference sequence). Unmatched junction bases numbered 12, after V lost 4 bases and J lost 1 base. The CDR3 DNA reads as TGTGCCAGTAGTACATCCTCGACAGGGGGCGTTGGGAACACTGAAGCTTTCTTT. Translating gives CASSTSSTGGVGNTEAFF.

The sample holds one count of this clone. The chain combines TRBV7-9 with TRBJ2-3; the match to TRBD2 covers 7 bases. The CDR3 spans 16 residues. CDR1 is SEHNR, CDR2 FQNEAQ, per germline (reference sequence). V gave up 3 bases and J gave up 4 bases; unmatched junction bases: 10. The DNA of the CDR3 is TGTGCCAGCAGCTTGAGCCGGGGGGTTCAGGCAGATACGCAGTATTTT. Translating it yields CASSLSRGVQADTQYF. Together with reference TRBV7-9 and TRBJ2-3, the CDR3 gives the full variable domain: DTGVSQNPRHKITKRGQNVTFRCDPISEHNRLYWYRQTLGQGPEFLTYFQNEAQLEKSRLLSDRFSAERPKGSFSTLEIQRTEQGDSAMYLCASSLSRGVQADTQYFGPGTRLTVL.

The V call is TRBV28, the J call TRBJ1-1; D is perhaps TRBD1 (6 bases). V was pared by 9 bases and J by 2 bases, with 16 bases between. There are 14 residues in the CDR3. Per the germline V gene, CDR1 is MDHEN and CDR2 is SYDVKM. The CDR3 DNA is TGTGCCAGTCAGTCCGGGACAAAAAACACTGAAGCTTTCTTT. Translation: CASQSGTKNTEAFF. Variable domain in full (rest from reference TRBV28 and TRBJ1-1): DVKVTQSSRYLVKRTGEKVFLECVQDMDHENMFWYRQDPGLGLRLIYFSYDVKMKEKGDIPEGYSVSREKKERFSLILESASTNQTSMYLCASQSGTKNTEAFFGQGTRLTVV.

This chain uses TRBV6-1 with TRBJ1-1; the match to TRBD1 covers 8 bases. The CDR3 loop spans 15 amino acids. V lost 7 bases to trimming and J lost 4 bases; unmatched junction nucleotides: 11. From germline, CDR1 is MNHNS and CDR2 SASEGT. CDR3 nucleotide sequence: TGTGCCAGCAAGGACCGGACAGGGAAAGCCACTGAAGCTTTCTTT. Translation: CASKDRTGKATEAFF.

This chain connects TRBV29-1 to TRBJ2-1; 12 nucleotides align to TRBD2. The CDR3 consists of 14 residues. The germline V gene encodes CDR1 SQVTM and CDR2 ANQGSEA. V lost 3 bases to trimming and J lost 9 bases; unmatched junction nucleotides: 6. CDR3 region: CSVDRLAGVGEQFF. Written as DNA, the CDR3 is TGCAGCGTTGATAGACTAGCGGGAGTCGGTGAGCAGTTCTTC.

This clone appeared a single time. V is TRBV5-1 and J is TRBJ2-2, with D tentatively TRBD1 (6 bases). Looked up from germline, CDR1 is SGHRS and CDR2 is YFSETQ. The V end was cut by 1 base, the J end by 4 bases, with 14 bases between. This CDR3 has 16 residues. In DNA, the CDR3 is TGCGCCAGCAGCTTGAGAACAGGGCCTTTCACCGGGGAGCTGTTTTTT. This gives the protein CASSLRTGPFTGELFF.

This clone was found once. The CDR3 nucleotides are TGTGCCAGCAGCCGTGGACAGTACAATCAGCCCCAGCATTTT. Encoded protein: CASSRGQYNQPQHF. The V call is TRBV11-2, the J call TRBJ1-5, with D maybe TRBD1 (6 bases). Trimming left V 5 bases short and J 3 bases short, with 11 bases between. The germline V gene has CDR1 SGHAT and CDR2 FQNNGV. CDR3 size: 14 residues.

The chain has TRBV10-3 and TRBJ2-2; 10 bases fit TRBD2. The CDR3 consists of 17 residues. The V segment lost 4 bases and the J segment 4 bases; nucleotides outside the gene matches: 9. Germline CDR1 ENHRY, CDR2 SYGVKD. The CDR3 spells CAISAVSGGAGTGELFF. The CDR3 DNA is TGTGCCATCAGTGCGGTCAGCGGGGGGGCGGGCACCGGGGAGCTGTTTTTT.

This rearrangement joins TRBV28 to TRBJ2-2; 7 bases match TRBD2. This CDR3 comprises 15 residues. The germline gives CDR1 MDHEN, CDR2 SYDVKM. The trim removed 7 bases at V and 5 bases at J, leaving 10 bases unmatched. DNA for the CDR3: TGTGCCAGCAATTTGTGGGAGGGCGCTACCGGGGAGCTGTTTTTT. This codes for CASNLWEGATGELFF. The entire variable domain, with the rest obtained from reference TRBV28 and TRBJ2-2, is as follows: DVKVTQSSRYLVKRTGEKVFLECVQDMDHENMFWYRQDPGLGLRLIYFSYDVKMKEKGDIPEGYSVSREKKERFSLILESASTNQTSMYLCASNLWEGATGELFFGEGSRLTVL.

The V and J genes are TRBV11-2 and TRBJ1-1, with TRBD1 identical over 7 bases. The germline V gene has CDR1 SGHAT and CDR2 FQNNGV. After removal of 7 bases from V and 0 bases from J, the junction contained 14 bases not matched to a gene. CDR3 length equals 17 residues. DNA of the CDR3: TGTGCCAGCAACATCAGGGATGCAGGGGGATTGAACACTGAAGCTTTCTTT. This codes for CASNIRDAGGLNTEAFF.

The V and J genes are TRBV7-6 and TRBJ1-3; the match to TRBD1 covers 7 bases. The ends lost 5 bases at V and 2 bases at J; junction bases unmatched: 6. Germline V CDR1 and CDR2: SGHVS, FNYEAQ. This CDR3 contains 15 residues. The CDR3 sequence: CASSPDRLTGNTIYF. The CDR3 bases are TGTGCCAGCAGCCCGGACAGGCTGACTGGAAACACCATATATTTT.

This chain connects TRBV5-4 to TRBJ2-2; the D is unclear. V gave up 4 bases and J gave up 3 bases, with 4 bases separating them. This CDR3 comprises 12 residues. Germline CDR1 and CDR2: SGHNT and YYREEE (reference sequence). The CDR3 DNA is TGTGCCAGCAGCCTTTACACCGGGGAGCTGTTTTTT. Translated: CASSLYTGELFF.

The chain has TRBV21-1 and TRBJ1-6; the table's D call of TRBD1 was not tested on the DNA. TRBV21-1 corresponds to a pseudogene. The CDR3 totals 16 residues. CDR3 sequence reads: CASSEKSRVGNSPLHF. DNA of the CDR3: TGTGCCAGCAGCGAAAAGAGCAGGGTGGGGAATTCACCCCTCCACTTT.

The chain recombines TRBV15 with TRBJ1-6, with D possibly matching TRBD1 (5 bases). V gave up 0 bases and J gave up 7 bases, with 13 bases separating them. This CDR3 is built from 16 residues. The germline V gene has CDR1 LNHNV and CDR2 YYDKDF (reference sequence). CDR3 coding DNA: TGTGCCACCAGCAGAGATCGTGGCAGGGCAAATTCACCCCTCCACTTT. It encodes CATSRDRGRANSPLHF.

This chain joins TRBV6-6 and TRBJ1-1; 10 bases line up with TRBD1. The CDR3 contains 15 residues. Germline assignment: CDR1 MNHNY and CDR2 SVGAGI (reference sequence). The J segment lost 6 bases and the V segment lost 2 bases, leaving 6 bases of the junction unmatched. This CDR3 is CASSYRGTGVAEAFF. Here the CDR3 DNA reads TGTGCCAGCAGTTACCGGGGGACAGGGGTCGCTGAAGCTTTCTTT.

J is TRBJ1-1 and V is TRBV7-9; no clear D gene. Germline CDR1 reads SEHNR; CDR2 reads FQNEAQ (reference sequence). This CDR3 region has 12 residues. Trimming pared 3 bases from V and 1 base from J, leaving 3 bases between. The CDR3 coding sequence is TGTGCCAGCAGCTTCAAGAACACTGAAGCTTTCTTT. As protein: CASSFKNTEAFF.

The gene calls are TRBV19 and TRBJ2-6; the D gene is possibly TRBD1 (6 bases). Germline V gives CDR1 LNHDA, CDR2 SQIVND (reference sequence). The CDR3 extends over 13 amino acids. Trimming took off 9 bases at V and 4 bases at J, with 10 bases between the two ends. CDR3 protein: CASKTGGANVLTF. CDR3 DNA: TGTGCCAGCAAGACAGGAGGGGCCAACGTCCTGACTTTC.

This clone has only one observation. V usage is TRBV7-2 and J usage is TRBJ1-2; D call uncertain. The V and J ends lost 1 base and 5 bases respectively, with 20 bases between them. Germline V gene data show CDR1 as SGHTA and CDR2 as FQGNSA. The CDR3 extends over 17 amino acids. The CDR3 sequence is CASSLGDFDTSVYGYTF. The CDR3 nucleotides read TGTGCCAGCAGCTTAGGAGATTTCGACACGTCCGTATATGGCTACACCTTC. Full variable domain (missing parts from reference TRBV7-2 and TRBJ1-2): GAGVSQSPSNKVTEKGKDVELRCDPISGHTALYWYRQSLGQGLEFLIYFQGNSAPDKSGLPSDRFSAERTGGSVSTLTIQRTQQEDSAVYLCASSLGDFDTSVYGYTFGSGTRLTVV.